The present T cell receptor beta chain was sequenced within a study of cytomegalovirus exposure and HLA in healthy donors. This CDR3 spans 14 amino acids. CDR1 is SQVTM and CDR2 is ANQGSEA in the germline V gene. 13 Jbeta primers and 60 Vbeta primers were used for the PCR. Clones were read by immunoSEQ multiplex PCR, and TCRdb kept only the in-frame ones, dropping some. The sample holds about 160,000 clones, 65% to 80% seen once. This TCR was sampled from a female donor in good health and CMV-seronegative. V gene TRBV29-1 combines with J gene TRBJ1-1; D is possibly TRBD1 (5 bases). Sample: PBMCs. Written as DNA, the CDR3 is TGCGGGGGAATGGGGGACTTCCAGAACACTGAAGCTTTCTTT. Translating gives CGGMGDFQNTEAFF.